This entry is about one T cell receptor beta chain. The sample belongs to a study of T cell changes during pregnancy in multiple sclerosis. Only in-frame clones appear in the TCRdb table, and some are missing; sequencing was by immunoSEQ multiplex PCR. The top ten clones hold about 2.8% of a sample with over 70,000 clones, approximately 92% of them seen once. Per the germline V gene, CDR1 is SGHNT and CDR2 is YYREEE (reference sequence). This CDR3 has 14 amino acids. Trimming took off 4 bases at V and 4 bases at J, with 13 bases between the two ends. V usage is TRBV5-4 and J usage is TRBJ2-3, with TRBD2 as a possible D gene (5 bases). The TCR sequence derives from a female donor in good health, enrolled as a control in a pregnancy study. The sequencing used peripheral blood, collected in the third trimester of pregnancy. DNA of the CDR3: TGTGCCAGCAGCGGGCTAGCAAGCGCAGATACGCAGTATTTT. Protein sequence: CASSGLASADTQYF.